This T cell receptor beta chain was found in a study of T cells after yellow fever vaccination. This clonotype appeared many times. What it recognizes is unknown. General observations from the study: Detected again after the booster were most primary-vaccination clones, at 96% CD4 and 80% to 90% CD8.

V trimming: 5 bases; J trimming: 6 bases; junction bases outside the gene matches: 12. CDR3 length: 16 amino acids. CDR1 is SGHVS, CDR2 FNYEAQ, per germline. Via MiXCR, TCRdb re-called the 5' RACE reads, giving one row per CDR3 protein. Here the sample spans hundreds of thousands of distinct CDR3 sequences, more than 3% being singletons. This sequence was found in a man between 18 and 29 years old who received the YFV17D yellow fever vaccine. The chain links TRBV7-6 to TRBJ2-4, with 8 bases that match TRBD2. The source was PBMCs, collected on the day of the yellow fever booster vaccination. This CDR3 reads CASSQPGGGSGNIQYF. The CDR3 region has the DNA TGTGCCAGCAGCCAACCGGGAGGGGGGTCCGGAAACATTCAGTACTTC.